The next 3 T cell receptor beta chains were all read from a single sample in a study of blood T cells in healthy people across ages. A sample-barcoded 5' primer and a J-beta primer mix were used in a second PCR of about 7 to 12 cycles. TCRdb re-called the 5' RACE reads with MiXCR, one entry per CDR3 protein. The sample contains hundreds of thousands of distinct CDR3 sequences, around 49% of which appear only once. Sequenced sample: blood. The receptors stem from a woman aged 55-70 years in good health.

The chain uses TRBV7-2 and TRBJ2-1; 7 bases are shared with TRBD1. CDR1 and CDR2 from the germline V gene are SGHTA and FQGNSA. This CDR3 has 15 amino acids. Trimming at V came to 4 bases and at J to 3 bases, leaving 6 bases not matched to a gene. The CDR3 DNA reads TGTGCCAGCAGCTCACAGACAGGGATCTACAATGAGCAGTTCTTC. Amino acids: CASSSQTGIYNEQFF.

The rearrangement links TRBV5-1 to TRBJ2-1; TRBD2 agrees at 8 bases. This CDR3 has 15 residues. Germline V gene lookup returns CDR1 SGHRS and CDR2 YFSETQ. J gave up 7 bases and V 4 bases, and 10 bases lay outside the gene matches. The CDR3 coding sequence is TGCGCCAGCAGCCTATTAGCGGGAACGGAAAATGAGCAGTTCTTC. It codes for CASSLLAGTENEQFF.

Turning to this clonotype: A read error may account for a junction end that differs from germline. The chain joins TRBV7-2 to TRBJ2-3; 8 positions match TRBD1. Germline V lookup: CDR1 SGHTA, CDR2 FQGNSA. The CDR3 has 15 residues. The CDR3 DNA sequence: TGTGCCAGCAGCGTACGGACAGGGAACACAGGTACGCAGTATTTT. It encodes CASSVRTGNTGTQYF.